This TCR beta chain was profiled in a study of early T cells in non-severe SARS-CoV-2 infection. Regarding the study as a whole: VDJdb-based matching was biased toward anti-spike CD8 responses and missed private and CD4 specificities.

Germline V gives CDR1 SGHRS, CDR2 YFSETQ. This CDR3 comprises 14 residues. Trimming stripped 5 bases from V and 5 bases from J, with 15 bases between. MiXCR, run by TCRdb on the 5' RACE reads, gives a single entry per CDR3 protein. The repertoire holds about 64,000 distinct CDR3 sequences, around 20% seen once, with approximately 17% in the top ten. This clonotype was seen a handful of times. Its cognate antigen is unknown. This sample comprised whole blood, obtained at baseline. The V gene is TRBV5-1, the J gene TRBJ2-3; TRBD1 is a possible D gene (5 bases). The receptor was isolated from an adult who was a healthcare worker with PCR-confirmed SARS-CoV-2 infection or an uninfected control (not recorded which). CDR3: CASSSDMPGDTQYF. CDR3 nucleotide sequence: TGCGCCAGCAGTTCGGACATGCCGGGAGATACGCAGTATTTT.